This T cell receptor (beta chain) comes out of a study of T cell repertoires in cytomegalovirus infection. Study information: From public TCR beta signatures came an indication of both CMV infection and matching HLA type. The study's findings and limits: HLA-C-restricted, CMV-specific TCR beta clonotypes were dominant ex vivo. Identification of carriers of CMV plus the relevant HLA was achieved through cumulative public TCR beta family frequency.

Comment on this clonotype: Its specificity is unknown.

TCRdb analysed the reads with MiXCR anew, one entry per CDR3 protein. The table has 310,000 or so distinct CDR3 sequences, roughly a sixth seen once; the top ten hold 12%. The length of the CDR3 is 16 residues. V gave up 0 bases and J gave up 1 base; unmatched junction bases: 5. Germline V gene lookup returns CDR1 DFQATT and CDR2 SNEGSKA (reference sequence). The chain recombines TRBV20-1 with TRBJ2-4; 8 bases fit TRBD1. The sequenced sample was PBMCs. The source of this sequence is a human donor in good health (CMV status not recorded). Some clones in this sample may be carry-over from other donors' samples. Here the CDR3 reads CSARDETGGAKNIQYF. DNA of the CDR3: TGCAGTGCTAGAGATGAAACAGGGGGGGCCAAAAACATTCAGTACTTC.